The rows below give T cell receptor beta chains drawn from one sample of a study of T cell responses to AZD1222 COVID-19 vaccine. The repertoire was sequenced with immunoSEQ multiplex PCR; TCRdb's copy has only in-frame clones and lacks some. This table has fewer than 150,000 clones, 93% appearing once. Sequences were derived from peripheral blood, sampled on day 0 of AZD1222 vaccination. The receptor set was obtained from an adult in good health. Each CDR3 is given with its conserved first and last residue. Fields, in order: CDR3 protein, CDR3 DNA, V gene, D gene, clone size, J gene. A D gene is named only where the DNA matches it firmly. Clone size, where shown, is once, few, many, or a class for clones that have expanded.

CASSSPGTGGYEQYF TGTGCCAGCAGCTCCCCCGGGACAGGGGGCTACGAGCAGTACTTC TRBV5-6 TRBD1 - TRBJ2-7
CASSFPPADTQYF TGTGCCAGCAGTTTTCCGCCGGCAGATACGCAGTATTTT TRBV12-3/TRBV12-4 - - TRBJ2-3
CASTGHGTEAFF TGTGCCAGCACAGGCCACGGGACTGAAGCTTTCTTT TRBV28 - - TRBJ1-1
CAWILQGELEQFF TGTGCCTGGATACTACAGGGAGAACTTGAGCAGTTCTTC TRBV30 - - TRBJ2-1
CASSLVRTNTEAFF TGTGCCAGCAGCTTAGTGAGAACAAACACTGAAGCTTTCTTT TRBV7-2 - once TRBJ1-1
CASSSRTGTGQETQYF TGTGCCAGCAGCTCCAGGACAGGGACGGGCCAAGAGACCCAGTACTTC TRBV5-4 TRBD1 - TRBJ2-5
CASSLEDYSTDTQYF TGCGCCAGCAGCTTGGAGGATTATAGCACAGATACGCAGTATTTT TRBV5-1 - - TRBJ2-3
CASSLQRGYTF TGTGCCAGCAGTTTACAGAGAGGCTACACCTTC TRBV28 - - TRBJ1-2
CASRAAVIYEQYF TGTGCCAGCAGAGCAGCGGTTATCTACGAGCAGTACTTC TRBV28 - - TRBJ2-7
CASSLAGGPNQPQHF TGCGCCAGCAGCTTGGCCGGGGGGCCCAATCAGCCCCAGCATTTT TRBV5-1 - - TRBJ1-5
CASSLPLQGHRDTQYF TGTGCCAGCAGCTTACCCCTCCAGGGGCACAGGGATACGCAGTATTTT TRBV7-2 - - TRBJ2-3
CASSLLTSAGETQYF TGTGCCAGCAGCTTATTGACTAGCGCAGGGGAGACCCAGTACTTC TRBV7-2 TRBD2 - TRBJ2-5
CASSLQGGTGELFF TGTGCCAGCAGCCTCCAGGGAGGGACCGGGGAGCTGTTTTTT TRBV11-3 TRBD2 once TRBJ2-2
CASSQENQYTDTQYF TGCGCCAGCAGCCAAGAGAACCAATACACAGATACGCAGTATTTT TRBV4-1 - - TRBJ2-3
CASRTSASYEQYF TGCGCCAGCAGAACTAGCGCGTCCTACGAGCAGTACTTC TRBV5-1 TRBD2 - TRBJ2-7
CATSRERGRGRPHEQYF TGTGCCACCAGCAGAGAGCGGGGCCGCGGGAGACCCCACGAGCAGTACTTC TRBV15 TRBD2 - TRBJ2-7
CASSYSISRRNYGYIF TGTGCCAGCAGTTACTCAATTTCTCGCCGAAACTATGGCTACATCTTC TRBV6-5 - - TRBJ1-2
CASSSSSGNTGEQYF TGTGCCAGCAGCTCCTCCAGTGGGAATACCGGCGAGCAGTACTTC TRBV7-2 - - TRBJ2-7
CASSLFRVSQPQHF TGTGCCAGCAGTTTATTTAGGGTTAGTCAGCCCCAGCATTTT TRBV27 - - TRBJ1-5
CASSADDSSNYGYTF TGTGCCAGCAGCGCCGACGACAGTTCTAACTATGGCTACACCTTC TRBV7-3 - - TRBJ1-2
CASSESGTGGRETQYF TGTGCCAGCAGTGAAAGCGGGACAGGGGGCAGAGAGACCCAGTACTTC TRBV25-1 TRBD1 - TRBJ2-5
CASSLGDRVNTEAFF TGTGCCAGCAGTTTGGGAGACAGGGTGAACACTGAAGCTTTCTTT TRBV28 TRBD1 - TRBJ1-1
CASSAGWPEQFF TGTGCCAGCAGCGCCGGCTGGCCCGAGCAGTTCTTC TRBV5-6 - - TRBJ2-1
CSAKKGGELFF TGCAGTGCTAAAAAGGGAGGGGAGCTGTTTTTT TRBV20-1 - - TRBJ2-2
CASSIAGVNNEKLFF TGTGCCAGTAGTATCGCCGGGGTAAATAATGAAAAACTGTTTTTT TRBV19 - - TRBJ1-4
CASSARLAGVYEQFF TGTGCCAGCAGCGCAAGACTAGCGGGAGTATATGAGCAGTTCTTC TRBV9 TRBD2 - TRBJ2-1
CASSPWKREGLDQETQYF TGTGCCAGCAGCCCATGGAAGCGGGAGGGCCTGGACCAAGAGACCCAGTACTTC TRBV9 TRBD2 - TRBJ2-5
CASSLWREGPGDTQYF TGTGCCAGCAGCTTATGGAGGGAGGGTCCCGGAGATACGCAGTATTTT TRBV11-2 TRBD2 - TRBJ2-3
CASSQYSSGRNSPLHF TGTGCCAGCAGTCAATACTCGTCAGGGAGGAATTCACCCCTCCACTTT TRBV28 - - TRBJ1-6
CASSQRQGKNTEAFF TGTGCCAGCAGCCAAAGACAGGGGAAGAACACTGAAGCTTTCTTT TRBV4-2 TRBD1 - TRBJ1-1
CASSTGGPDYGYTF TGTGCCAGCAGTACAGGGGGACCCGACTATGGCTACACCTTC TRBV11-2 TRBD1 once TRBJ1-2
CASSPRRGNSGNTIYF TGTGCCAGCAGCCCGCGGAGGGGAAACTCTGGAAACACCATATATTTT TRBV5-6 - once TRBJ1-3
CASSLANTEAFF TGTGCCAGCAGTTTGGCAAACACTGAAGCTTTCTTT TRBV28 - - TRBJ1-1
CASSLGTGRGYTF TGTGCCAGCAGCCTCGGGACAGGGAGAGGCTACACCTTC TRBV13 TRBD1 - TRBJ1-2
CASSSAGTSATWGTDTQYF TGTGCCAGCAGCTCCGCCGGGACTAGCGCCACGTGGGGCACAGATACGCAGTATTTT TRBV5-4 TRBD2 - TRBJ2-3
CASSTTGTGISYEQYF TGTGCCAGCAGCACTACCGGGACAGGGATTTCCTACGAGCAGTACTTC TRBV6-6 TRBD1 - TRBJ2-7
CASSSEWAPDTEAFF TGTGCCAGCAGCTCCGAGTGGGCGCCAGACACTGAAGCTTTCTTT TRBV9 - - TRBJ1-1
CAITPAGIGTEAFF TGTGCCATCACCCCGGCGGGGATCGGCACTGAAGCTTTCTTT TRBV10-3 - - TRBJ1-1
CASSIYPQGARGETQYF TGTGCCAGCAGTATATACCCCCAGGGGGCGCGTGGAGAGACCCAGTACTTC TRBV11-2 TRBD1 - TRBJ2-5